The sample holds one count of the clone carrying this TCR beta chain. The sample belongs to a study of CD8 T cells in Susac syndrome. The sequenced target, TCR beta, came from blood CD8+ and CD4+ T cells. With random hexamers, reverse transcription was performed on 0.5 to 1 ug of RNA. Each CDR3 protein is one row after TCRdb ran MiXCR on the immunoSEQ multiplex PCR reads. The sample yields about 140,000 distinct CDR3 sequences, nearly 95% seen once. This sequence was found in a human donor in good health. Specimen: CD8+ T cells from PBMCs.

The CDR3 spells CSVGGHGAYEQYF. CDR3 DNA sequence: TGCAGCGTCGGGGGACACGGAGCCTACGAGCAGTACTTC. V gene TRBV29-1 combines with J gene TRBJ2-7, with D perhaps matching TRBD1 or TRBD2 (6 bases each). The germline gives CDR1 SQVTM, CDR2 ANQGSEA. The CDR3 runs 13 residues. V lost 6 bases, J lost 2 bases, and 14 bases lay in between.